The 18 T cell receptor beta chains below come from one sample, sequenced in a study of OX40 agonist ivuxolimab in advanced cancers. Sequencing used immunoSEQ multiplex PCR; TCRdb keeps in-frame clones, though not all of them. This repertoire shows roughly 86,000 clones, roughly 92% found once; its top ten account for 1% to 1.3%. The starting material was CD4+ or CD8+ T cells sorted from blood, obtained in a trial of the OX40 agonist ivuxolimab. The receptors here all came from an adult with an advanced solid tumor such as melanoma, head and neck, liver or kidney cancer.

The rearrangement joins TRBV10-3 to TRBJ2-5; 7 bases agree with TRBD2. After removal of 6 bases from V and 4 bases from J, the junction contained 5 bases not matched to a gene. The V gene's germline CDR1 is ENHRY and CDR2 SYGVKD. The CDR3 spans 13 residues. Here the CDR3 reads CAIRLASGETQYF. The CDR3 DNA follows: TGTGCCATCAGGTTGGCTAGCGGAGAGACCCAGTACTTC.

The CDR3 protein is CASSLVSGAVNQPQHF. In nucleotides, the CDR3 is TGTGCCAGCAGCTTAGTTTCCGGGGCGGTGAATCAGCCCCAGCATTTT. This chain uses TRBV7-2 with TRBJ1-5; the D gene is possibly TRBD1 (5 bases). The CDR3 is made up of 16 amino acids. Trimming took off 1 base at V and 4 bases at J, with 14 bases between the two ends. CDR1 is SGHTA, CDR2 FQGNSA, per germline. Combining the CDR3 with reference TRBV7-2 and TRBJ1-5 gives the whole variable domain GAGVSQSPSNKVTEKGKDVELRCDPISGHTALYWYRQSLGQGLEFLIYFQGNSAPDKSGLPSDRFSAERTGGSVSTLTIQRTQQEDSAVYLCASSLVSGAVNQPQHFGDGTRLSIL.

The V gene is TRBV5-1, the J gene TRBJ2-5; 9 bases line up with TRBD2. This CDR3 spans 14 amino acids. The J segment lost 4 bases and the V segment lost 3 bases, leaving 4 bases of the junction unmatched. Germline V gene sequence: CDR1 SGHRS, CDR2 YFSETQ. The CDR3 here is CASSSGTSRETQYF. The CDR3 nucleotides read TGCGCCAGCAGCTCCGGGACTAGCAGAGAGACCCAGTACTTC.

V is TRBV14 and J is TRBJ2-1; D ambiguous. CDR1 and CDR2 from the germline V gene are SGHDN and FVKESK. Trimming took 0 bases from V and 2 from J, leaving 11 bases between them. CDR3 size: 16 residues. CDR3 residues: CASSQDLLGPYNEQFF. The CDR3 DNA reads TGTGCCAGCAGCCAAGATCTGCTTGGGCCCTACAATGAGCAGTTCTTC.

For the CDR3, the DNA is TGTGCCAGCAGCTTACAAACAGGGAAAAACATTCAGTACTTC. It codes for CASSLQTGKNIQYF. The rearrangement joins TRBV7-9 to TRBJ2-4; possibly TRBD1 for D (6 bases). Per germline, CDR1 SEHNR and CDR2 FQNEAQ (reference sequence). There are 14 residues in the CDR3. V dropped 2 bases and J dropped 4 bases, with 9 bases sitting between them.

The rearrangement links TRBV21-1 to TRBJ2-1. TRBV21-1 is marked as a pseudogene. The CDR3 consists of 17 residues. The CDR3 protein is CASSKGGRRSSYNEQFF. For the CDR3, the DNA is TGTGCCAGCAGCAAAGGGGGACGGCGGAGCTCCTACAATGAGCAGTTCTTC.

This chain connects TRBV6-1 to TRBJ2-5; D gene ambiguous. The ends were cut back, 0 bases at V and 4 bases at J, with 9 bases in the middle. Germline assignment: CDR1 MNHNS and CDR2 SASEGT. The CDR3 is made up of 14 amino acids. CDR3 protein: CASSEAASRETQYF. The CDR3 DNA reads as TGTGCCAGCAGTGAAGCGGCTAGTCGAGAGACCCAGTACTTC.

This rearrangement joins TRBV11-2 to TRBJ2-7; unclear D gene. The V end was cut by 5 bases, the J end by 0 bases, with 14 bases between. CDR3 length equals 15 residues. Germline lookup yields CDR1 SGHAT and CDR2 FQNNGV. The CDR3, as DNA: TGTGCCAGCAGCGCGTTGTGGAAAAACTCCTACGAGCAGTACTTC. Its translation is CASSALWKNSYEQYF.

This clone was seen once. V is TRBV13 and J is TRBJ2-5; no definite D call. Germline lookup yields CDR1 PRHDT and CDR2 FYEKMQ (reference sequence). The CDR3 spans 13 residues. Trimming shortened V by 5 bases and J by 1 base, and 8 bases separated the two germline ends. The CDR3 sequence is CASSPRPQETQYF. The CDR3 DNA reads TGTGCCAGCAGCCCGCGGCCCCAAGAGACCCAGTACTTC.

The V and J genes are TRBV6-1 and TRBJ2-3, with D unresolved. The CDR3 has 13 residues. V dropped 4 bases and J dropped 11 bases, with 16 bases sitting between them. Looked up from germline, CDR1 is MNHNS and CDR2 is SASEGT. The DNA of the CDR3 is TGTGCCAGCAGTGCAATCTTTGTACCCCAGCAGTATTTT. Translated, it gives CASSAIFVPQQYF.

For the CDR3, the DNA is TGTGCCAGTAGTACATCCGGGACACCCGGACACTATGGCTACACCTTC. Encoded protein: CASSTSGTPGHYGYTF. The chain joins TRBV19 to TRBJ1-2, with a weak D call TRBD1 (6 bases). Germline V gene data show CDR1 as LNHDA and CDR2 as SQIVND (reference sequence). V shed 4 bases and J shed 3 bases, with 18 bases lying between them. CDR3 length: 16 amino acids. The variable domain in full, completed from reference TRBV19 and TRBJ1-2, reads DGGITQSPKYLFRKEGQNVTLSCEQNLNHDAMYWYRQDPGQGLRLIYYSQIVNDFQKGDIAEGYSVSREKKESFPLTVTSAQKNPTAFYLCASSTSGTPGHYGYTFGSGTRLTVV.

The chain couples TRBV7-6 to TRBJ2-1; D may correspond to TRBD1 or TRBD2 (5 bases each). Trimming stripped 8 bases from V and 0 bases from J, with 17 bases between. The CDR3 is 16 residues long. The germline V gene encodes CDR1 SGHVS and CDR2 FNYEAQ. The CDR3 nucleotides read TGTGCCAGCGGGACCTTTAAGGGGAGCTCCTACAATGAGCAGTTCTTC. Encoded protein: CASGTFKGSSYNEQFF.

The table lists this clone with a count of one. The chain has TRBV19 and TRBJ1-5, with D maybe TRBD1 (5 bases). Germline V gene sequence: CDR1 LNHDA, CDR2 SQIVND (reference sequence). This CDR3 has 16 residues. V was trimmed by 1 base and J by 3 bases, leaving 13 bases between them. As DNA, the CDR3 is TGTGCCAGTAGTATAGGGGTTGGGGGACCCAATCAGCCCCAGCATTTT. Protein product: CASSIGVGGPNQPQHF.

The rearrangement joins TRBV30 to TRBJ2-7; 10 nucleotides line up with TRBD1. The V gene end was trimmed by 4 bases and the J gene end by 5 bases; junction bases not matched to a gene: 8. Germline loops: CDR1 GTSNPN, CDR2 SVGIG (reference sequence). The CDR3 consists of 14 residues. Here the CDR3 DNA reads TGTGCCTGGATATTCGGACAGGGGGTAAACGAGCAGTACTTC. Translating it yields CAWIFGQGVNEQYF.

The sample holds a few counts of this clone. V is TRBV27 and J is TRBJ1-5; the match to TRBD1 covers 7 bases. The CDR3 sequence is 14 residues long. The V and J ends lost 6 bases and 4 bases, in that order; junction bases with no gene match: 6. The germline gives CDR1 MNHEY, CDR2 SMNVEV (reference sequence). CDR3 DNA: TGTGCCAGCAGCGACAGGGCCCAGAATCAGCCCCAGCATTTT. Protein sequence: CASSDRAQNQPQHF.

The chain couples TRBV19 to TRBJ1-2, with D perhaps matching TRBD1 (5 bases). V lost 6 bases and J lost 6, with 14 bases in between. The V gene's germline CDR1 is LNHDA and CDR2 SQIVND (reference sequence). CDR3 length equals 13 residues. DNA of the CDR3: TGTGCCAGTAGAATAACGGGGGAGAATGGCTACACCTTC. The encoded protein is CASRITGENGYTF.

The sample holds a few counts of this clone. This chain connects TRBV28 to TRBJ1-5; no definite D call. Germline CDR1 is MDHEN and CDR2 is SYDVKM. V lost 3 bases and J lost 0, with 3 bases in between. The CDR3 is 13 residues long. CDR3 residues: CASSFDSNQPQHF. CDR3 nucleotide sequence: TGTGCCAGCAGTTTCGATAGCAATCAGCCCCAGCATTTT.

This sequence joins TRBV28 and TRBJ1-2; D not resolved. Trimming pared 4 bases from V and 5 bases from J, leaving 5 bases between. Germline CDR1 and CDR2: MDHEN and SYDVKM. This CDR3 comprises 11 residues. CDR3 DNA: TGTGCCAGCAGTTGGGAGTATGGCTACACCTTC. Residues: CASSWEYGYTF.